This T cell receptor (beta chain) came from a study of cytomegalovirus exposure and HLA in healthy donors. General study results and limits: The classifier reportedly diagnosed cytomegalovirus status with high specificity and sensitivity. Many donors carried some public TCRs, although rarity characterized most TCR sequences. A later analysis showed that HLA-associated TCR beta chains had undergone more clonal expansion than equally common others.

PCR was performed using 60 Vbeta and 13 Jbeta primers. Assay used: immunoSEQ multiplex PCR; TCRdb lists only in-frame clones, some missing. This table holds about 180,000 clones, around 73% found once. V was cut by 3 bases and J by 6 bases, with 8 bases left in between. The CDR3 extends over 12 amino acids. Germline V gene sequence: CDR1 MNHEY, CDR2 SMNVEV (reference sequence). To note about this clone: Antigen unknown.

The receptor was isolated from a man aged 55 to 69 in good health and CMV-seronegative. Sequencing input: PBMCs. V and J are TRBV27 and TRBJ1-2; D is possibly TRBD1 (6 bases). The CDR3 DNA is TGTGCCAGCAGTTTCCAGGGGAATGGCTACACCTTC. It encodes CASSFQGNGYTF.